The T cell receptor beta chain described here comes from a study of blood T cell repertoires in COVID-19. V was pared by 4 bases and J by 2 bases, with 9 bases of the junction left unmatched. CDR1 is LGHDT, CDR2 YNNKEL, per germline (reference sequence). This CDR3 is built from 16 residues. In the original analysis: Amplification of reference gene primers provided the estimated nucleated cell counts. The table came from immunoSEQ multiplex PCR; TCRdb's copy has only in-frame clones and leaves some out. D and trimming were read from the DNA, whereas the V and J calls and clone size are those reported in that table. The sample has approximately 100,000 clones; 84% are singletons. This clone was counted a single time.

The chain employs TRBV3-1 (or the pseudogene TRBV3-2) and TRBJ2-3, with 7 bases matching TRBD2. This sequence originates from a woman aged 55 to 70 with acute or convalescent COVID-19. The sequenced material came from peripheral blood. CDR3 in amino acids: CASSLHQGLFTDTQYF. The DNA of the CDR3 is TGTGCCAGCAGCCTTCACCAGGGACTATTCACAGATACGCAGTATTTT.